A single sample gave rise to the 3 T cell receptor beta chains below, sequenced in a study of cytomegalovirus exposure and HLA in healthy donors. Researchers ran the PCR with 60 Vbeta and 13 Jbeta primers. Profiling relied on immunoSEQ multiplex PCR, and the TCRdb table lists in-frame clones only, not all of them. The data contain about 120,000 clones, roughly 80% of them singletons. Sequences were obtained from PBMCs. These receptors all stem from a woman aged 30 to 39 in good health and CMV-seropositive.

As to this clone: Sequence at one end of the junction differs from germline and may be a read error. This CDR3 is CASSLQAAGNNGQFF. The CDR3 DNA follows: TGTGCCAGCAGCTTACAGGCGGCGGGGAACAATGGGCAGTTCTTC. This chain uses TRBV7-2 with TRBJ2-1; a weak D match, TRBD2 (6 bases). Germline assignment: CDR1 SGHTA and CDR2 FQGNSA. The CDR3 is made up of 15 amino acids.

The chain is built from TRBV29-1 and TRBJ1-1; D unresolved. CDR3 length equals 13 residues. Germline V lookup: CDR1 SQVTM, CDR2 ANQGSEA. V lost 6 bases to trimming and J lost 7 bases, with 18 bases between them. Written as DNA, the CDR3 is TGCAGCGTCGCAAACCTCTTACAGAATGAAGCTTTCTTT. Amino acid sequence: CSVANLLQNEAFF.

The rearrangement uses TRBV2 and TRBJ1-1; D is possibly TRBD1 (5 bases). The V gene's germline CDR1 is SNHLY and CDR2 FYNNEI. V was clipped by 3 bases and J by 5 bases, with 10 bases between them. The CDR3 spans 13 residues. The CDR3 nucleotides read TGTGCCAGCAGTGATTGGGGGGGAACTGAAGCTTTCTTT. Translating it yields CASSDWGGTEAFF.